This T cell receptor (beta chain) is from a study of cytomegalovirus exposure and HLA in healthy donors. PCR involved 60 Vbeta and 13 Jbeta primers. The data were produced by immunoSEQ multiplex PCR, yet TCRdb's version contains in-frame clones alone and is incomplete. The sample data list under 35,000 clones. Notes on this clone: Its target is not known.

CDR1 is SGHKS, CDR2 YYEKEE, per germline (reference sequence). V was clipped by 1 base and J by 3 bases, with 8 bases between them. The CDR3 sequence is 13 residues long. In nominal health when sampled, donors likely had unrecorded immune exposures nonetheless. Study-wide findings and caveats: Most TCRs appeared rarely, but some public TCRs recurred in many donors. TCR beta sequences numbering around 15,000 were associated with HLA alleles at 0.05 false discovery rate in a later analysis. In a later analysis, a genetic analysis reported fewer productive-TCR N-insertions in an Asian-associated ancestry cluster than the cohort average.

The chain carries TRBV5-5 and TRBJ2-7, with D maybe TRBD1 (6 bases). Sequencing was done on a sample of PBMCs. The TCR sequence derives from a man aged 25 to 40 in good health and CMV-seronegative. As DNA, the CDR3 is TGTGCCAGCAGCTTGTCACAGGGCTACGAGCAGTACTTC. This gives the protein CASSLSQGYEQYF.